This T cell receptor beta chain was captured in a study of shared clonotypes between healthy human individuals. To note about this clone: Antigen specificity is unknown. In the same sample, other DNA sequences code for this CDR3.

General observations from the study: Blood alone was sampled, and tissue repertoires likely differ.

Genomic DNA per cell subset filled all wells of several immunoSEQ plates. Assay: immunoSEQ multiplex PCR; the TCRdb copy retains only in-frame clones and omits some. The profile shows 2 million to 2.5 million clones, 85% to 95% of them singletons. Everyone who donated was a Caucasian adult who lived in Nashville, Tennessee. This TCR derives from a man between 18 and 35 years old in good health. Some clones in this sample may be carry-over from other donors' samples. Input material: naive CD4+ T cells from PBMCs. Indicated subset: CD45RA+ positively selected.

The CDR3 sequence is CASSRQGVNTEAFF. DNA for the CDR3: TGTGCCAGCAGTCGACAGGGCGTGAACACTGAAGCTTTCTTT. The chain uses TRBV2 and TRBJ1-1; TRBD1 matches 7 bases. The CDR3 runs to 14 residues. The germline CDR1 and CDR2 sequences are SNHLY and FYNNEI. Unmatched junction bases numbered 3, after V lost 5 bases and J lost 0 bases.